This TCR beta chain was identified in a study of tumor and adjacent non-tumor tissue in lung cancer (dated by TCRdb to the late 2010s). Broadly, across the study: By cancer type, the cohort comprised some twelve adenocarcinoma patients, 2 squamous cell carcinoma patients and 1 small cell lung cancer patient. Ages among the roughly 15 patients ranged from about 30 to 85 years, there were ten or so men and 5 women, and disease was at TNM stage I to III. Sequencing generated a total of approximately 130,000,000 productive TCRbeta reads, averaging about 4.2 million reads per sample. The study compared bulk TCRbeta repertoires from lung tumor tissue and matched distant non-tumor lung tissue of roughly 14 lung cancer patients. TCRbeta CDR3 sequencing was performed on thirty paired specimens, with one tumor sample and one normal lung sample collected per patient.

On this clonotype itself: The antigen it recognizes is unknown. No base qualities exist here, and no much larger clone lies one base off it.

Bulk unsorted tissue served as the source for RNA extraction, and RNA quality was assessed using a NanoDrop ND-1000 and an Agilent 2100. Normal lung samples were distant non-tumor tissue taken more than 3 cm from the tumor edge. All donors had newly diagnosed lung cancer, had not received prior chemotherapy, and were admitted for thoracic surgery in China between August and November 2014. Patients who had received previous radiotherapy or chemotherapy, or who had another concurrent cancer, were excluded from the study. Surgical tissue pieces of about 1-2.1 cm3 were preserved in RNAlater solution and stored at -80 °C until use. The germline V gene yields MDHEN for CDR1 and SYDVKM for CDR2. V is cut back by 10 bases and J by 6 bases, with 9 bases in the junction unmatched. The CDR3, from cysteine to phenylalanine, totals 13 residues. The CDR3 DNA has 39 bases and is translated from base 1. Points the paper makes about the study in general: In normal lung, the top 100 clones accounted for a significantly larger cumulative share of the repertoire than in tumor tissue. Because peripheral blood was not sequenced, blood TCRbeta repertoires in the lung cancer patients of the study were not examined. With only roughly 14 patients in the cohort, the authors noted that larger samples and more detailed clinical data are needed. Tumor tissue showed significantly higher TCR diversity (inverse Simpson) than normal lung tissue, at roughly 390 vs 170 (P = 0.0075, Mann-Whitney U test). The sequencing platform is not named in the methods, and unique molecular identifiers are not mentioned. Younger patients had significantly higher TCR diversity, and higher tumor TCR diversity was associated with shorter overall and disease-free survival.

The library was made by multiplex PCR. The sequencer was an Illumina HiSeq 2500. TCRbeta libraries were built by three rounds of nested PCR using primers (Table S4), following protocols modified from ARM-PCR. Before sequencing, PCR products of 200-500 bp were excised from the gel and purified with the QIAquick gel extraction kit. On the authors' methods: Reads were cleaned using Trimmomatic, were merged into complete CDR3 sequences using FLASH, and were assigned to V(D)J germline segments using MiTCR. VDJtools was used to compute clonal diversity as the inverse Simpson's index. Productive reads were defined as in-frame sequences without a premature stop codon. The public sequencing data were trimmed at Q25 with fastp and processed into clonotypes with MiXCR by TCRdb, which kept only in-frame beta chains. CDR3 protein duplicates are merged, each entry listing the most common genes and DNA. These V and J calls are TCRdb output, not the study's own analysis. Across this sample there are over 35,000 distinct CDR3 sequences, with roughly 60% seen only once. Around 45% of the sample lies in the top ten.

The sequencing sample was made of distant non-tumor lung tissue. In this chain, TRBV28 is recombined with TRBJ2-3; 8 middle bases align to TRBD2. The clonotype was recovered from a middle-aged man with non-small cell lung cancer. The bases read TGTGCCAACATCCCGGGAGGGCTGGATACGCAGTATTTT. The translation is CANIPGGLDTQYF.